This T cell receptor (beta chain) comes out of a study of T cells in Graves' hyperthyroidism and ophthalmopathy. Findings and limits, study-wide: With a median lead of 6.5 months before onset, the model predicted ophthalmopathy.

Diagnosis relied on clinical symptoms, serum thyroxine and TRAb, thyroid ultrasound and orbital computed tomography. Cells are PBMCs isolated from about 10 ml of fresh blood. Amplification of TCR beta CDR3 regions used RNA as the template. In the first-round RT-PCR of the TCR CDR3, the HTBI primer set was used. From the multiplex PCR reads, TCRdb called clonotypes with MiXCR, one entry per CDR3 protein. The data contain about 270,000 distinct CDR3 sequences, around a quarter of them seen just once; the ten biggest clones take up around 28%. V lost 4 bases, J lost 8 bases, and 12 bases lay in between. Germline-derived CDR1 and CDR2 are MNHEY and SVGAGI. This CDR3 has 13 residues. Ten or more counts support this clonotype. Its antigen remains unidentified.

The material sequenced was blood. This receptor was identified in a man aged 35 to 55 with Graves' hyperthyroidism that later progressed to Graves' ophthalmopathy. The rearrangement joins TRBV6-5 to TRBJ1-5; the D is unclear. This CDR3 is CASSFARMEPQHF. The CDR3 DNA sequence: TGTGCCAGCAGTTTTGCGCGGATGGAGCCCCAGCATTTT.